The 20 T cell receptor beta chains listed next were all sequenced from one sample in a study of vaccination effects on CD4 cells after COVID-19. Antigen-specific CD4+ T cells expanded by the ViraFEST assay with viral peptide pools were then sequenced. Following culture for roughly 10 days, CD4+ T cells were isolated. Assay: immunoSEQ multiplex PCR; the TCRdb copy retains only in-frame clones and omits some. The data show 70,000 to 95,000 clones, approximately 81% seen once. These receptors are not linked to any known antigen. The sample was CD4+ T cells from PBMCs cultured with HCoV-229E spike peptides, taken before COVID-19 vaccination. Every receptor here comes from a human donor who received a COVID-19 vaccine.

The chain joins TRBV10-1 to TRBJ2-4; D may be TRBD1 or TRBD2 (5 bases each). V lost 6 bases to trimming and J lost 1 base, with 10 bases between them. Germline assignment: CDR1 WNHNN and CDR2 SYGVQD (reference sequence). The CDR3 is 14 residues long. The CDR3 DNA follows: TGCGCCAGCAGAGGCAGGGACGCCAAAAACATTCAGTACTTC. The encoded protein is CASRGRDAKNIQYF.

This clone showed up just a few times. The rearrangement joins TRBV25-1 to TRBJ1-2; weak D call: TRBD1 (6 bases). Germline V gene data show CDR1 as MGHDK and CDR2 as SYGVNS. This CDR3 contains 16 residues. V lost 1 base to trimming and J lost 8 bases, with 20 bases between them. CDR3 nucleotide sequence: TGTGCCAGCAGTGAATTGACCCAGGACTTGGGGGGCGGCTACACCTTC. It specifies CASSELTQDLGGGYTF.

V and J are TRBV2 and TRBJ2-7; 8 nucleotides align to TRBD2. The CDR3 has 15 residues. The ends lost 0 bases at V and 0 bases at J; junction bases unmatched: 1. Germline V gives CDR1 SNHLY, CDR2 FYNNEI. The CDR3 loop reads CASSEAGTSSYEQYV. In nucleotides, the CDR3 is TGTGCCAGCAGTGAAGCAGGGACTAGCTCCTACGAGCAGTACGTC.

The rearrangement joins TRBV9 to TRBJ2-3; D is undetermined. The CDR3 runs to 13 residues. Trimming shortened V by 1 base and J by 2 bases, and 5 bases separated the two germline ends. Per germline, CDR1 SGDLS and CDR2 YYNGEE. CDR3 in amino acids: CASSVISTDTQYF. In nucleotides, the CDR3 is TGTGCCAGCAGCGTAATTTCCACAGATACGCAGTATTTT.

The chain recombines TRBV30 with TRBJ2-6; D gene uncertain. The CDR3 length is 12 residues. Germline lookup yields CDR1 GTSNPN and CDR2 SVGIG (reference sequence). V lost 5 bases to trimming and J lost 4 bases, with 6 bases between them. CDR3 sequence (DNA): TGTGCCTGGGAGTCCGGGGCCAACGTCCTGACTTTC. Amino acids: CAWESGANVLTF.

The chain joins TRBV29-1 to TRBJ2-5; possibly TRBD2 for D (7 bases). Germline V CDR1 and CDR2: SQVTM, ANQGSEA. This CDR3 comprises 14 residues. CDR3: CSTGGQGGAETQYF. CDR3 coding DNA: TGCTCAACGGGGGGCCAGGGAGGAGCAGAGACCCAGTACTTC.

V usage is TRBV24-1 and J usage is TRBJ2-1; 11 bases line up with TRBD1. Germline values: CDR1 KGHDR, CDR2 SFDVKD. Trimming took 9 bases from V and 4 from J; bases not matched to a gene: 16. This CDR3 region has 18 residues. The CDR3 DNA sequence: TGTGCCACCGGACAGGGGGCTGGCCGGGGGGGTTATTACAATGAGCAGTTCTTC. This sequence encodes CATGQGAGRGGYYNEQFF.

The chain uses TRBV6-5 and TRBJ2-7, with D possibly TRBD2 on 5 matching bases. The V gene's germline CDR1 is MNHEY and CDR2 SVGAGI. There are 11 residues in the CDR3. Trimming left V 3 bases short and J 10 bases short, with 10 bases between. DNA of the CDR3: TGTGCCAGCAGTTATTTGGGAGTTCAGTACGTC. Residues: CASSYLGVQYV.

The V gene is TRBV10-3, the J gene TRBJ2-7; 14 bases are shared with TRBD2. Trimming cost V 10 bases and J 2 bases; bases outside gene matches: 4. CDR1 is ENHRY and CDR2 is SYGVKD in the germline V gene. The CDR3 sequence is 14 residues long. The CDR3 here is CATGTSGGAYEQYV. As DNA, the CDR3 is TGTGCCACCGGGACTAGCGGGGGAGCCTACGAGCAGTACGTC.

The chain has TRBV19 and TRBJ1-5; no firm D call. V lost 11 bases and J lost 4, with 15 bases in between. CDR1 LNHDA and CDR2 SQIVND come from the germline V gene (reference sequence). The CDR3 length is 13 residues. The CDR3: CAASFKGNQPQHF. Written as DNA, the CDR3 is TGTGCCGCAAGCTTCAAGGGAAATCAGCCCCAGCATTTT. Together with reference TRBV19 and TRBJ1-5, the CDR3 gives the full variable domain: DGGITQSPKYLFRKEGQNVTLSCEQNLNHDAMYWYRQDPGQGLRLIYYSQIVNDFQKGDIAEGYSVSREKKESFPLTVTSAQKNPTAFYLCAASFKGNQPQHFGDGTRLSIL.

The chain combines TRBV30 with TRBJ1-5; D is unresolved. Looked up from germline, CDR1 is GTSNPN and CDR2 is SVGIG (reference sequence). This CDR3 region has 15 residues. V lost 0 bases and J 0 bases, leaving 9 bases between the germline ends. Written as DNA, the CDR3 is TGTGCCTGGAGTGTACCTGGACTTAGCAATCAGCCCCAGCATTTT. This encodes CAWSVPGLSNQPQHF.

The chain links TRBV2 to TRBJ2-1; 8 nucleotides match TRBD2. This CDR3 region has 15 residues. The junction had 8 bases not matched to a gene; V was cut back by 5 bases and J by 5 bases. Germline V gene sequence: CDR1 SNHLY, CDR2 FYNNEI. DNA for the CDR3: TGTGCCAGCAGTCGGAGCGGGGGCGGGAACAATGAGCAGTTCTTC. This sequence encodes CASSRSGGGNNEQFF.

Here the CDR3 reads CASSSGTGNYGYTF. For the CDR3, the DNA is TGTGCCAGCAGCTCGGGGACGGGAAACTATGGCTACACCTTC. J is TRBJ1-2 and V is TRBV7-2; D possibly corresponds to TRBD1 (5 bases). V was trimmed by 4 bases and J by 2 bases, leaving 11 bases between them. CDR3 length equals 14 residues. Germline V gives CDR1 SGHTA, CDR2 FQGNSA.

V is TRBV4-1 and J is TRBJ2-3, with TRBD2 matching 12 bases. Looked up from germline, CDR1 is MGHRA and CDR2 is YSYEKL. V lost 4 bases and J lost 1; bases outside the gene matches: 6. There are 17 residues in the CDR3. CDR3 protein: CASSPRPSGGGTDTQYF. The CDR3 DNA sequence: TGCGCCAGCAGCCCCCGACCTAGCGGGGGGGGCACAGATACGCAGTATTTT.

V gene TRBV2 combines with J gene TRBJ2-7, with D possibly being TRBD2 (5 bases). Trimming took off 6 bases at V and 0 bases at J, with 9 bases between the two ends. The CDR3 has 13 amino acids. Per the germline V gene, CDR1 is SNHLY and CDR2 is FYNNEI. This CDR3 reads CASRATSSYEQYV. CDR3 nucleotide sequence: TGTGCCAGCAGGGCTACTAGCTCCTACGAGCAGTACGTC.

The table lists this clone with a few counts. V gene TRBV2 combines with J gene TRBJ2-1, with D possibly matching TRBD2 (6 bases). The length of the CDR3 is 15 residues. V shed 8 bases and J shed 0 bases, with 14 bases lying between them. Germline CDR1 SNHLY, CDR2 FYNNEI. As DNA, the CDR3 is TGTGCCAGCTCGTACGGGAGAAGCTCCTACAATGAGCAGTTCTTC. Protein: CASSYGRSSYNEQFF.

The chain uses TRBV6-1 and TRBJ1-2, with a tentative D call TRBD1 (5 bases). CDR1 MNHNS and CDR2 SASEGT come from the germline V gene. Trimming cost V 0 bases and J 6 bases, with 17 bases left between them. This CDR3 region has 16 residues. The DNA for the CDR3 is TGTGCCAGCAGTGAAGCCTACAGGCCCCTAGGGGATGGCTACACCTTC. Translated, it gives CASSEAYRPLGDGYTF.

J is TRBJ2-2 and V is TRBV19; no firm D call. The length of the CDR3 is 14 residues. V was clipped by 6 bases and J by 7 bases, with 15 bases between them. Looked up from germline, CDR1 is LNHDA and CDR2 is SQIVND (reference sequence). CDR3 amino acids: CASRSELKGGELFF. In nucleotides, the CDR3 is TGTGCCAGTAGATCTGAGTTGAAGGGCGGGGAGCTGTTTTTT.

This chain connects TRBV9 to TRBJ1-1; D may be TRBD1 (6 bases). The CDR3 totals 15 residues. The V gene's germline CDR1 is SGDLS and CDR2 YYNGEE. The V gene lost 4 bases and the J gene lost 2 bases, with 15 bases spanning the gap. The CDR3 loop is CASSPQTGLNTEAFF. The CDR3 nucleotides are TGTGCCAGCAGCCCCCAGACAGGATTAAACACTGAAGCTTTCTTT.

The rearrangement joins TRBV12-5 to TRBJ2-1, with a tentative D call TRBD1 (7 bases). V was cut by 3 bases and J by 6 bases, with 12 bases left in between. Germline lookup yields CDR1 LGHNT and CDR2 FRNRAP. CDR3 size: 14 residues. The CDR3 nucleotides are TGTGCTAGTGGTTTAGGGCAGGGGGGCAATGAGCAGTTCTTC. It translates to CASGLGQGGNEQFF.